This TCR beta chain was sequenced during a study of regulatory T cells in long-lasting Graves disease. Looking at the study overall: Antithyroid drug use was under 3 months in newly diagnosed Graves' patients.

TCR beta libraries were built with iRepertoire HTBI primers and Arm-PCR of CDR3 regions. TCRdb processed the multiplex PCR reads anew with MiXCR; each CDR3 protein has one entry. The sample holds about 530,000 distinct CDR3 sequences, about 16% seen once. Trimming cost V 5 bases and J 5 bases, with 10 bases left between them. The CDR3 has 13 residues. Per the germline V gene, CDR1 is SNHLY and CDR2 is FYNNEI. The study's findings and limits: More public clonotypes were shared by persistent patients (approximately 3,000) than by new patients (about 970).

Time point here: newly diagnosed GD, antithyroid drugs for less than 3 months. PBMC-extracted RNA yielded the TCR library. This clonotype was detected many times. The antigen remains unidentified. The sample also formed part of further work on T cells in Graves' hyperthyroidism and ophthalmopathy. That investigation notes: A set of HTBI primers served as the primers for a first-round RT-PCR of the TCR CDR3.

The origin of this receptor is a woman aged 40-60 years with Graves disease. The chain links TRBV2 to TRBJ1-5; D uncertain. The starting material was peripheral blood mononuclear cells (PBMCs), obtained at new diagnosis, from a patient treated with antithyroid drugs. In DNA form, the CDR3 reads TGTGCCAGCAGTCCACTACCTCATCAGCCCCAGCATTTT. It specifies CASSPLPHQPQHF.